This TCR beta chain was retrieved from a study of control samples from healthy donors and cancer patients. The CDR3 consists of 13 residues. Trimming removed 2 bases from V and 6 bases from J, with 10 bases in between. CDR1 is SGHTA and CDR2 is FQGNSA in the germline V gene. Here immunoSEQ multiplex PCR was the method, and the copy in TCRdb shows in-frame clones only, minus some. The sample contains about 110,000 clones, roughly 88% of which appear only once. The chain links TRBV7-2 to TRBJ1-1; the D gene is possibly TRBD1 (5 bases). Input material: PBMCs. This clonotype was sampled from a woman between 55 and 75 years old with lung cancer. This chain's CDR3 is CASSLSRGAEAFF. Written as DNA, the CDR3 is TGTGCCAGCAGCTTATCCCGGGGGGCTGAAGCTTTCTTT.